This T cell receptor (beta chain) was sequenced in a study of early T cells in non-severe SARS-CoV-2 infection. Whole-study context: Sequencing of unsorted whole blood was done on bulk RNA, leaving chains unpaired.

The CDR3 is made up of 15 amino acids. Germline V gives CDR1 MNHNY, CDR2 SVGAGI (reference sequence). V lost 6 bases and J 0 bases, leaving 12 bases between the germline ends. Study-wide findings and caveats: Clonotype matching in VDJdb favored anti-spike CD8 responses and did not capture private and CD4 specificities.

This clonotype was picked up a small number of times. Antigen: not known. Unique molecular identifiers were added to individual cDNA molecules. Each CDR3 protein is one row after TCRdb ran MiXCR on the 5' RACE reads. The data hold roughly 90,000 distinct CDR3 sequences, with about 15% observed a single time. The source of this sequence is an adult who was a healthcare worker with PCR-confirmed SARS-CoV-2 infection or an uninfected control (not recorded which). V and J are TRBV6-6 and TRBJ1-3, with unresolved D. Sequenced: whole blood. The CDR3 bases are TGTGCCAGCAGATTGGACGGGATCTCTGGAAACACCATATATTTT. Residues: CASRLDGISGNTIYF.